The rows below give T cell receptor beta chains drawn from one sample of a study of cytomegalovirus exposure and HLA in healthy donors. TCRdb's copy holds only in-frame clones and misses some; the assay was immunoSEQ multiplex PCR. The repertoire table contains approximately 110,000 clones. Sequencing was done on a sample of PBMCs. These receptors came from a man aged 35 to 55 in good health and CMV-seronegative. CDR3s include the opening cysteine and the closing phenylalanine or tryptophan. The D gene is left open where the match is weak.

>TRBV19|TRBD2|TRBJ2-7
CASSRLAGSPYEQYF
TGTGCCTCCTCACGACTAGCGGGTTCTCCCTACGAGCAGTACTTC
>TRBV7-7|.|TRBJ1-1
CASSSDPGTEAFF
TGTGCTAGCAGCTCAGACCCCGGGACTGAAGCTTTCTTT
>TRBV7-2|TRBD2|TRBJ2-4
CASRTVAGVGDIQYF
TGTGCCAGCAGGACGGTAGCGGGAGTGGGAGACATTCAGTACTTC
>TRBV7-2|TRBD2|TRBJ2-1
CASSHGTSANEQFF
TGTGCCAGCAGCCACGGGACTAGCGCCAATGAGCAGTTCTTC
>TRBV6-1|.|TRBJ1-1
CASSGPGRGEAFF
TGTGCCAGCAGTGGCCCGGGCCGAGGGGAAGCTTTCTTT
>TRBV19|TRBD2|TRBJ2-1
CASSQGLAGDSYNEQFF
TGTGCCAGTAGTCAAGGCTTAGCGGGAGACTCCTACAATGAGCAGTTCTTC
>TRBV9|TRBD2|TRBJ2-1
CASSSRGLAGGNEQFF
TGTGCCAGCAGCTCACGAGGTCTAGCGGGGGGCAATGAGCAGTTCTTC
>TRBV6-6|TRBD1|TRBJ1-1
CASSYFDRGTEAFF
TGTGCCAGCAGTTACTTCGACAGGGGGACTGAAGCTTTCTTT
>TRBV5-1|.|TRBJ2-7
CASSLGQVLSYEQYF
TGCGCCAGCAGCTTGGGACAGGTTCTTTCCTACGAGCAGTACTTC
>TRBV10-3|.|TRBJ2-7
CAIGGRDGGYEQYF
TGTGCCATCGGCGGTCGGGATGGCGGCTACGAGCAGTACTTC
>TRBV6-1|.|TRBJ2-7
CASRTQGSYEQYF
TGTGCCAGCAGAACCCAGGGCTCCTACGAGCAGTACTTC
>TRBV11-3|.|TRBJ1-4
CASSPNINEKLFF
TGTGCCAGCAGCCCAAACATTAATGAAAAACTGTTTTTT
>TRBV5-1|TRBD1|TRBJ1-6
CASSRLGTGDSPLHF
TGCGCCAGCAGCCGCCTCGGGACAGGAGATTCACCCCTCCACTTT
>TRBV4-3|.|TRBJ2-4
CASQGDRLIGIQYF
TGCGCCAGCCAGGGCGACAGGTTGATAGGCATTCAGTACTTC
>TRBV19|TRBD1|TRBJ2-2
CASRDRANTGELFF
TGTGCCAGTAGAGACAGGGCGAACACCGGGGAGCTGTTTTTT
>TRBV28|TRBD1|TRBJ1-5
CASSLGTGFSNQPQHF
TGTGCCAGCAGTTTAGGGACAGGATTTAGCAATCAGCCCCAGCATTTT
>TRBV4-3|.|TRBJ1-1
CASSRSQGNTEAFF
TGCGCCAGCAGCCGAAGCCAGGGTAACACTGAAGCTTTCTTT
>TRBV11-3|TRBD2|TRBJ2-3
CASSPGTSGYTDTQYF
TGTGCCAGCAGCCCCGGGACTAGCGGCTACACAGATACGCAGTATTTT
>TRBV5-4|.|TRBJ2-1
CASSIDFSSYNEQFF
TGTGCCAGCAGTATAGACTTCAGCTCCTACAATGAGCAGTTCTTC
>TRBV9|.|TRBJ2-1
CASSPRDRAYNEQFF
TGTGCCAGCAGCCCCAGGGATCGGGCCTACAATGAGCAGTTCTTC
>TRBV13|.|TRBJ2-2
CASSLGGRELFF
TGTGCCAGCAGCTTAGGGGGCCGGGAGCTGTTTTTT
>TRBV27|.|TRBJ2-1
CASSSHEGSYNEQFF
TGTGCCAGCAGTAGCCACGAGGGCTCCTACAATGAGCAGTTCTTC
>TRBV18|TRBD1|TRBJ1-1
CASSPGQAISTEAFF
TGTGCCAGCTCACCGGGACAGGCGATTTCCACTGAAGCTTTCTTT
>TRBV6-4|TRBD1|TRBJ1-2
CASSAAGGQGNPGSGYTF
TGTGCCAGCAGTGCCGCTGGGGGACAGGGGAATCCCGGTTCTGGCTACACCTTC
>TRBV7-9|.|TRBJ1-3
CASSPSLDLKKWNTIYF
TGTGCCAGCAGCCCCTCCCTAGACCTGAAGAAGTGGAACACCATATATTTT
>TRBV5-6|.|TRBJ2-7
CASSDFFRGIYEQYF
TGTGCCAGCAGCGATTTCTTTAGGGGGATATACGAGCAGTACTTC
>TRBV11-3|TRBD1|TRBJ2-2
CASSPRDRWGTGELFF
TGTGCCAGCAGCCCACGGGACAGGTGGGGGACCGGGGAGCTGTTTTTT
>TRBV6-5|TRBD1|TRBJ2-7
CASTPTGAFYEQYF
TGTGCCAGCACCCCAACAGGGGCTTTCTACGAGCAGTACTTC
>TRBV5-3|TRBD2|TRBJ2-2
CARSFGGVGMNTGELFF
TGTGCCAGAAGCTTCGGGGGGGTGGGGATGAACACCGGGGAGCTGTTTTTT